The 17 T cell receptor beta chains in this list originate from one sample, sequenced in a study of graft-versus-host responses after intestinal transplantation. TCRdb's copy holds only in-frame clones and misses some; the assay was immunoSEQ multiplex PCR. The sample carries 9,500 to 14,000 clones, around 80% recorded once. The sample here was PBMCs, taken about 490 days after intestinal transplant. All receptors derive from a human patient who received an intestinal transplant, so some T cells may come from the graft donor.

The J gene is TRBJ1-1, the V gene TRBV6-5, with D unresolved. CDR1 is MNHEY, CDR2 SVGAGI, per germline. The length of the CDR3 is 15 residues. Deletions cut 0 bases from V and 1 base from J, with 9 bases between. CDR3 sequence reads: CASSYSKARNTEAFF. In nucleotides, the CDR3 is TGTGCCAGCAGTTACTCAAAGGCCAGGAACACTGAAGCTTTCTTT.

In this sample, this clone turned up once. The chain combines TRBV6-7 with TRBJ1-5, with D unclear. TRBV6-7 is labeled an ORF, and its function is uncertain. Trimming took off 2 bases at V and 5 bases at J, with 13 bases between the two ends. This CDR3 is 15 amino acids long. CDR3 sequence: CASSYGGQVDQPQHF. The DNA for the CDR3 is TGTGCCAGCAGTTACGGTGGGCAGGTGGATCAGCCCCAGCATTTT.

The J gene is TRBJ1-1, the V gene TRBV6-5; D gene uncertain. The CDR3 loop spans 12 amino acids. Per germline, CDR1 MNHEY and CDR2 SVGAGI. The V end was cut by 6 bases, the J end by 5 bases, with 10 bases between. CDR3 sequence (DNA): TGTGCCAGCAGACTCTCGACGACTGAAGCTTTCTTT. Translation gives CASRLSTTEAFF.

This clone ranks as medium-sized (0.01 to 0.1%). CDR3 residues: CASSSTSGRGDEQFF. In DNA, the CDR3 is TGTGCCAGCTCATCTACTAGCGGGAGGGGAGATGAGCAGTTCTTC. The rearrangement uses TRBV18 and TRBJ2-1; 13 bases are shared with TRBD2. Looked up from germline, CDR1 is KGHSH and CDR2 is LQKENI. This CDR3 is built from 15 residues. V trimming: 5 bases; J trimming: 8 bases; junction bases outside the gene matches: 6.

This chain connects TRBV30 to TRBJ1-1; D remains ambiguous. The germline V gene has CDR1 GTSNPN and CDR2 SVGIG (reference sequence). This CDR3 spans 12 amino acids. V lost 1 base, J lost 8 bases, and 11 bases lay in between. CDR3 sequence reads: CAWSEFGGEAFF. The CDR3 nucleotides read TGTGCCTGGAGTGAGTTCGGAGGGGAAGCTTTCTTT.

The rearrangement uses TRBV19 and TRBJ2-1, with D perhaps assigned TRBD1 or TRBD2 (5 bases each). This CDR3 comprises 15 residues. Deletions cut 0 bases from V and 2 bases from J, with 8 bases between. CDR1 and CDR2 (germline): LNHDA, SQIVND (reference sequence). Here the CDR3 DNA reads TGTGCCAGTAGTATAGAGGGGGACGCCTACAATGAGCAGTTCTTC. Amino acid sequence: CASSIEGDAYNEQFF.

The chain uses TRBV7-9 and TRBJ2-2; possibly TRBD2 for D (6 bases). The CDR3 has 15 residues. The germline V gene has CDR1 SEHNR and CDR2 FQNEAQ (reference sequence). Trimming took 5 bases from V and 2 from J, leaving 12 bases between them. As DNA, the CDR3 is TGTGCCAGCAGCACCGCGGGACCTAACACCGGGGAGCTGTTTTTT. Amino acid sequence: CASSTAGPNTGELFF.

The chain joins TRBV6-5 to TRBJ1-1; TRBD1 matches at 7 bases. This CDR3 has 14 amino acids. The germline V gene encodes CDR1 MNHEY and CDR2 SVGAGI. V lost 6 bases to trimming and J lost 4 bases; unmatched junction nucleotides: 8. DNA of the CDR3: TGTGCCAGCAGCAAACAGGGGTCAGTCACTGAAGCTTTCTTT. Protein: CASSKQGSVTEAFF.

This sequence joins TRBV25-1 and TRBJ1-3; 10 positions match TRBD1. CDR1 is MGHDK, CDR2 SYGVNS, per germline. CDR3 length equals 16 residues. The trim removed 3 bases at V and 0 bases at J, leaving 2 bases unmatched. CDR3 sequence: CASSDGTGASGNTIYF. The CDR3 bases are TGTGCCAGCAGTGATGGGACAGGGGCCTCTGGAAACACCATATATTTT.

The V and J genes are TRBV5-1 and TRBJ2-7, with 8 nucleotides matching TRBD1. Germline V gene lookup returns CDR1 SGHRS and CDR2 YFSETQ. The CDR3 loop spans 13 amino acids. With 4 bases clipped from V and 5 bases from J, the junction kept 5 bases outside the gene matches. The CDR3 DNA sequence: TGCGCCAGCAGCGGGACAGGCCACCACGAGCAGTACTTC. Residues: CASSGTGHHEQYF.

V gene TRBV5-1 combines with J gene TRBJ2-2; possible D gene TRBD1, 5 bases. The V end was cut by 2 bases, the J end by 0 bases, with 11 bases between. The CDR3 is 16 residues long. Germline CDR1 is SGHRS and CDR2 is YFSETQ. Here the CDR3 DNA reads TGCGCCAGCAGCTTAAATCAGGGCGCGAACACCGGGGAGCTGTTTTTT. The encoded protein is CASSLNQGANTGELFF. Together with reference TRBV5-1 and TRBJ2-2, the CDR3 gives the full variable domain: KAGVTQTPRYLIKTRGQQVTLSCSPISGHRSVSWYQQTPGQGLQFLFEYFSETQRNKGNFPGRFSGRQFSNSRSEMNVSTLELGDSALYLCASSLNQGANTGELFFGEGSRLTVL.

The gene calls are TRBV30 and TRBJ2-4, with 11 bases identical to TRBD1. V dropped 5 bases and J dropped 8; count of bases not matched to a gene: 8. Germline assignment: CDR1 GTSNPN and CDR2 SVGIG (reference sequence). CDR3 length equals 14 residues. The DNA for the CDR3 is TGTGCCTGGTCGGACAGGGGGCTGGAAGACATTCAGTACTTC. This codes for CAWSDRGLEDIQYF.

The J gene is TRBJ2-5, the V gene TRBV5-4; TRBD2 aligns across 8 bases. Germline V gene sequence: CDR1 SGHNT, CDR2 YYREEE (reference sequence). This CDR3 is built from 14 residues. Germline trimming cut 4 bases from V and 1 base from J; bases unmatched to any gene: 3. The CDR3 sequence: CASSQGTSQETQYF. The CDR3 DNA is TGTGCCAGCAGCCAGGGGACTAGCCAAGAGACCCAGTACTTC.

This sequence joins TRBV7-9 and TRBJ2-5; no definite D call. The CDR3 has 14 residues. Trimming took off 1 base at V and 7 bases at J, with 13 bases between the two ends. CDR1 and CDR2 (germline): SEHNR, FQNEAQ (reference sequence). CDR3 coding DNA: TGTGCCAGCAGCTTAGTAGCCATGACGGGGACCCAGTACTTC. Translation gives CASSLVAMTGTQYF.

The chain employs TRBV5-1 and TRBJ2-1, with 9 bases aligning to TRBD2. After removal of 0 bases from V and 9 bases from J, the junction contained 7 bases not matched to a gene. Germline V gene lookup returns CDR1 SGHRS and CDR2 YFSETQ. This CDR3 region has 15 residues. The CDR3 is CASSLVAGGPGEQFF. CDR3 nucleotides: TGCGCCAGCAGCTTGGTGGCGGGAGGGCCGGGTGAGCAGTTCTTC.

The chain uses TRBV6-6 and TRBJ2-1; the D is unclear. The germline CDR1 and CDR2 sequences are MNHNY and SVGAGI (reference sequence). V was trimmed by 8 bases and J by 10 bases, leaving 21 bases between them. CDR3 length: 14 amino acids. CDR3 sequence (DNA): TGTGCCAGCCAACCGAGGCTCCCGGGCGACGAGCAGTTCTTC. It is translated as CASQPRLPGDEQFF.

This clone turned up a few times. The chain combines TRBV7-9 with TRBJ1-5; tentatively, D is TRBD1 (6 bases). Germline V gives CDR1 SEHNR, CDR2 FQNEAQ (reference sequence). Trimming pared 5 bases from V and 2 bases from J, leaving 16 bases between. This CDR3 has 16 amino acids. The CDR3 DNA is TGTGCCAGCAGCCCAACCGGGGGCAGGGGCAATCAGCCCCAGCATTTT. Its protein product is CASSPTGGRGNQPQHF.